These T cell receptor beta chains were read from a single sample in a study of blood T cell repertoires in COVID-19. Clones were read by immunoSEQ multiplex PCR, and TCRdb kept only the in-frame ones, dropping some. The profile shows over 300,000 clones, about 89% of them singletons. Sequenced sample: peripheral blood. The source is a middle-aged man with acute or convalescent COVID-19. The CDR3 runs from the conserved cysteine through the conserved F or W. The D gene is left open where the match is weak. Not all rows give a size; the values are once, few, many and, for expanded clones, a class.

.	.	TRBV12-3/TRBV12-4	TRBJ1-4	TGTGCCAGCAGTTTATTCGCGGAAAAACTGTTTTTT	CASSLFAEKLFF
TRBD1	.	TRBV6-5	TRBJ1-5	TGTGCCAGCAGCCTTAACAGGGGAAATCAGCCCCAGCATTTT	CASSLNRGNQPQHF
.	.	TRBV11-2	TRBJ2-7	TGTGCCAGCAGCTTAGGTACAGGGTCTTACTACGAGCAGTACTTC	CASSLGTGSYYEQYF
TRBD2	.	TRBV10-3	TRBJ2-5	TGTGCCATCAGTGAGTCGGCTAGCGGGGGAGAGACCCAGTACTTC	CAISESASGGETQYF
TRBD1	once	TRBV14	TRBJ2-7	TGTGCCAGCAGCCAAACCACATCCGGGACAGGTGCCCACGAGCAGTACTTC	CASSQTTSGTGAHEQYF
.	.	TRBV29-1	TRBJ2-7	TGCAGCGTTGAAAAACAGGGTAACCAGCAGTACTTC	CSVEKQGNQQYF
TRBD2	.	TRBV7-9	TRBJ2-5	TGTGCCAGCAGCTTGTGGACTAGCGGACAAGAGACCCAGTACTTC	CASSLWTSGQETQYF
.	.	TRBV27	TRBJ1-6	TGTGCCAGCAGTTTATTGGGGGCAGCCCCTTCTTCGGCCCTCCACTTT	CASSLLGAAPSSALHF
.	.	TRBV27	TRBJ2-5	TGTGCCAGCAGTTTTTTGGGAGACCAAGAGACCCAGTACTTC	CASSFLGDQETQYF
TRBD1	once	TRBV19	TRBJ1-5	TGTGCCAGTAGTGAGGCTTTAGGGGGCGCGTATCAGCCCCAGCATTTT	CASSEALGGAYQPQHF
.	.	TRBV28	TRBJ1-2	TGTGCCAGCAGGGTCTCCTGGGGAGTGCACTATGGCTACACCTTC	CASRVSWGVHYGYTF
TRBD2	.	TRBV4-2	TRBJ2-7	TGTGCCAGCAGCCAAGATCCTAGCGGGGGGTTCCACGAGCAGTACTTC	CASSQDPSGGFHEQYF
.	.	TRBV7-3	TRBJ2-3	TGTGCCAGCAGCTTGACAGGTAGCACAGATACGCAGTATTTT	CASSLTGSTDTQYF
TRBD1	.	TRBV4-1	TRBJ1-4	TGCGCCAGCAGCCAAGCTCCTGGGGGACAGGGGGCTACTAATGAAAAACTGTTTTTT	CASSQAPGGQGATNEKLFF
TRBD2	.	TRBV2	TRBJ2-1	TGTGCCAGCAGTTCAAAGAGGACGGGGGGCTACAATGAGCAGTTCTTC	CASSSKRTGGYNEQFF
.	.	TRBV6-5	TRBJ2-3	TGTGCCAGCAGTTACCAGCAGGGTAGCACAGATACGCAGTATTTT	CASSYQQGSTDTQYF
TRBD2	.	TRBV4-2	TRBJ2-7	TGTGCCAGCAGCCCGTCCCCGGGGGGGGGCCCCTACGAGCAGTACTTC	CASSPSPGGGPYEQYF
.	.	TRBV10-3	TRBJ1-4	TGTGCCGCAAGGGGTTCGGTAAATGAAAAACTGTTTTTT	CAARGSVNEKLFF
TRBD2	.	TRBV27	TRBJ2-2	TGTGCCAGCAGTTCAGCGGGAGATACGACCGGGGAGCTGTTTTTT	CASSSAGDTTGELFF
.	.	TRBV30	TRBJ1-3	TGTGCCTGGGGACTTGGGATCTCTGGAAACACCATATATTTT	CAWGLGISGNTIYF
.	.	TRBV18	TRBJ1-4	TGTGCCAGCTCAATTAGCGTCACGGATGAAAAACTGTTTTTT	CASSISVTDEKLFF
TRBD1	.	TRBV18	TRBJ1-1	TGTGCCAGCTCACCCGAACGACAGGGACGGAACACTGAAGCTTTCTTT	CASSPERQGRNTEAFF
TRBD1	.	TRBV28	TRBJ1-6	TGTGCCAGCAGCCCAGGGACAGGGGTCGCCTATAATTCACCCCTCCACTTT	CASSPGTGVAYNSPLHF
.	.	TRBV4-1	TRBJ2-1	TGCGCCAGCAGTCTCGCTTCAGGGGTAAGGGATGAGCAGTTCTTC	CASSLASGVRDEQFF
TRBD1	.	TRBV12-3/TRBV12-4	TRBJ2-7	TGTGCCAGCAGGGGGACAGGGTGGGAGCAGTACTTC	CASRGTGWEQYF
TRBD2	few	TRBV5-5	TRBJ2-7	TGTGCCAGCAGCTTGGTACCTAGCGGGAGCTACGAGCAGTACTTC	CASSLVPSGSYEQYF
.	.	TRBV5-4	TRBJ1-2	TGTGCCAGCAGCGGAGGAGCCAGGGGCTATGGCTACACCTTC	CASSGGARGYGYTF
TRBD1	.	TRBV7-9	TRBJ2-7	TGTGCCAGCAGCCAGGCCGGGACAGAGGCTAACGAGCAGTACTTC	CASSQAGTEANEQYF
TRBD1	.	TRBV5-6	TRBJ1-1	TGTGCCAGCAGCTCTCTAGTAGGACAGGGATGGTTAACTGAAGCTTTCTTT	CASSSLVGQGWLTEAFF
.	.	TRBV28	TRBJ1-2	TGTGCCAGCAGTTTAGGGCAGGGGTCATATGGCTACACCTTC	CASSLGQGSYGYTF
TRBD1	.	TRBV6-5	TRBJ1-2	TGTGCCAGCAGTTGGGGACAGGGATATGGCTACACCTTC	CASSWGQGYGYTF
TRBD1	.	TRBV29-1	TRBJ2-1	TGCAGCTCCCGGGACAGGGGGTCCTACAATGAGCAGTTCTTC	CSSRDRGSYNEQFF
.	.	TRBV7-2	TRBJ1-6	TGTGCCAGCAGCGGACAGTCGGGACTAATATATAATTCACCCCTCCACTTT	CASSGQSGLIYNSPLHF